The sequence of this T cell receptor (beta chain) was determined in a study of blood T cell repertoires in COVID-19. Study in general: Sources were T cells, B-cell-depleted T cells, or PBMCs; the material itself was cDNA or gDNA.

Per the study methods: By means of reference gene primer amplification, nucleated cell counts were estimated. Sequencing used immunoSEQ multiplex PCR; TCRdb keeps in-frame clones, though not all of them. That table gives V, J and clone size, and the DNA gave D and trimming. This table holds roughly 400,000 clones, 70% to 90% found once. Individuals aged about 18 to 90 years were recruited from approximately 24 US areas. Exposed enrollees had met someone with a PCR-confirmed or clinician-diagnosed COVID-19 case at some point within the 2 weeks before study entry. CDR3 size: 13 residues. V shed 3 bases and J shed 4 bases, with 4 bases lying between them. Germline V lookup: CDR1 LGHNA, CDR2 YNFKEQ.

The sequence was obtained from a woman aged 18-29 years who had been exposed to COVID-19. Sequenced material: PBMCs or T cells enriched from blood (not recorded which). The rearrangement uses TRBV4-2 and TRBJ1-6; D gene ambiguous. The CDR3 DNA sequence: TGTGCCAGCAGCCATCAATATAATTCACCCCTCCACTTT. It translates to CASSHQYNSPLHF.